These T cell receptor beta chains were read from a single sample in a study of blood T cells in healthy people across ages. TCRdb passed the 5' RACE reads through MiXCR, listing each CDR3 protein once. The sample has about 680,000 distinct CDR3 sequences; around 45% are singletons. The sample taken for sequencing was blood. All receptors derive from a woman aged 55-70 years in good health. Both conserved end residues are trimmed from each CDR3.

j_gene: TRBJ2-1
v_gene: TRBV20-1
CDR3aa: SASKPGLGSYEQF

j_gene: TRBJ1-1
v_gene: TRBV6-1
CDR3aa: ASSEKGARTEAF

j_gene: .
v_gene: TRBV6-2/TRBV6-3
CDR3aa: ASLDRAETQY

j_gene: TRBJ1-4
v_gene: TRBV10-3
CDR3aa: AISETGSGEKLF

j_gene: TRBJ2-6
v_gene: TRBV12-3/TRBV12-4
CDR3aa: ASRARSRGRSSGANVLT

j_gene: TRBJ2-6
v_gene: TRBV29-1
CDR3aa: SVAMGQDSGANVLT

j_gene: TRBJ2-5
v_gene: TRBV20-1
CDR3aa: SARDRGRGTETQY

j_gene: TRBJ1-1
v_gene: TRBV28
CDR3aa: ASSLQRTESF

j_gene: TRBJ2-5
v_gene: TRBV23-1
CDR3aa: ASSPPDRGNQETQY

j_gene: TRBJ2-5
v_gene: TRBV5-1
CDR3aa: ASSLGQGRGETQY

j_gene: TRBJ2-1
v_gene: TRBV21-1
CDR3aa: ASSNWLAGVRGERF

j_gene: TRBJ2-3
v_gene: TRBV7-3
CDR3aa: ASSLYVSAGFTDTQY

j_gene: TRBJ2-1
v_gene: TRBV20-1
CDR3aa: SARSDSYNEQF

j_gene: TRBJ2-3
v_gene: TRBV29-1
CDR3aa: SVPPGTSGSSSTDTQY